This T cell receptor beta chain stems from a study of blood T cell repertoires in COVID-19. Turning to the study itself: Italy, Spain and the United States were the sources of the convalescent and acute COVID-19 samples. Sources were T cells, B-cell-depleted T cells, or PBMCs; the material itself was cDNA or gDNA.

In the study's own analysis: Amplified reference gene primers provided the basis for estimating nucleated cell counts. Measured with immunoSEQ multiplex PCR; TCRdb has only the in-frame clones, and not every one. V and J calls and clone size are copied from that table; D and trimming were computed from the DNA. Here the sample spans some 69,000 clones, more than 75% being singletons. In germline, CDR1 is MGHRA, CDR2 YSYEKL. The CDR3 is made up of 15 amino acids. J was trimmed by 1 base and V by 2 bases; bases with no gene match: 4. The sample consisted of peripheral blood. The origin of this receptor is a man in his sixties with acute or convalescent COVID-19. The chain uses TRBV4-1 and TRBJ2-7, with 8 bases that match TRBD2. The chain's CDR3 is CASSQLLADSYEQYF. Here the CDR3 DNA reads TGCGCCAGCAGCCAACTACTAGCGGATTCCTACGAGCAGTACTTC.